This is a list of T cell receptor beta chains from one sample in a study of T cell repertoires in cytomegalovirus infection. Which antigens these TCRs recognize remains unknown. MiXCR, run by TCRdb on the reads, gives a single entry per CDR3 protein. The data show about 110,000 distinct CDR3 sequences, with around 28% seen just once and about 81% held by the top ten. The source material was CD8+ T cells from cultured PBMCs, sampled from culture after CMV antigen stimulation. These receptors were obtained from a human donor in good health (CMV status not recorded). Some clones in this sample may be carry-over from other donors' samples. Each CDR3 is given with its conserved first and last residue. The D gene is left open where the match is weak. Rows give clone size only sometimes, using once, few, many, or a class for an expanded clone.

clone_size: many
d_call: TRBD1
j_call: TRBJ2-1
v_call: TRBV7-2
cdr3_nt: TGTGCCAGCAGCTTAGCGACAGGGGTCTACAATGAGCAGTTCTTC
cdr3_aa: CASSLATGVYNEQFF

clone_size: -
d_call: -
j_call: TRBJ2-7
v_call: TRBV15
cdr3_nt: TGTGCCACCAGCCCAGTTTCGGGACTCCGCTACGAGCAGTACTTC
cdr3_aa: CATSPVSGLRYEQYF

clone_size: -
d_call: -
j_call: TRBJ1-2
v_call: TRBV7-6
cdr3_nt: TGTGCCAGCAGCTTAGAGCTTTATGGCTACACCTTC
cdr3_aa: CASSLELYGYTF

clone_size: -
d_call: TRBD2
j_call: TRBJ2-3
v_call: TRBV28
cdr3_nt: TGTGCCAGCAGTTTATCTAGCGGGGGGGCCGCAGATACGCAGTATTTT
cdr3_aa: CASSLSSGGAADTQYF

clone_size: few
d_call: -
j_call: TRBJ2-7
v_call: TRBV5-1
cdr3_nt: TGCGCCAGCAGCGGGCCCCGGGACCGGGCCTACGAGCAGTACTTC
cdr3_aa: CASSGPRDRAYEQYF

clone_size: -
d_call: -
j_call: TRBJ1-3
v_call: TRBV13
cdr3_nt: TGTGCCAGCGTCTGGACGGCCCTCGGAAACACCATATATTTT
cdr3_aa: CASVWTALGNTIYF

clone_size: few
d_call: -
j_call: TRBJ1-5
v_call: TRBV24-1
cdr3_nt: TGTGCCACCAGTGATTTGAGGGACGATCATAGCAATCAGCCCCAGCATTTT
cdr3_aa: CATSDLRDDHSNQPQHF

clone_size: -
d_call: TRBD2
j_call: TRBJ2-3
v_call: TRBV6-6
cdr3_nt: TGTGCCAGCGCCTTAAATCCGGGACTAGCGGGCACAGATACGCAGTATTTT
cdr3_aa: CASALNPGLAGTDTQYF

clone_size: -
d_call: -
j_call: TRBJ1-2
v_call: TRBV28
cdr3_nt: TGTGCCACCCGGGACAAAGCTAACTATGGCTACACCTTC
cdr3_aa: CATRDKANYGYTF

clone_size: many
d_call: -
j_call: TRBJ1-1
v_call: TRBV7-9
cdr3_nt: TGTGCCAGCGGCTACCGGCACACTGAAGCTTTCTTT
cdr3_aa: CASGYRHTEAFF

clone_size: few
d_call: TRBD2
j_call: TRBJ2-1
v_call: TRBV4-1
cdr3_nt: TGCGCCAGCAGCCAAGATCTTCTAGCGGGGGGGCATCATGAGCAGTTCTTC
cdr3_aa: CASSQDLLAGGHHEQFF

clone_size: -
d_call: -
j_call: TRBJ1-1
v_call: TRBV19
cdr3_nt: TGTGCCAGTAGTATTCCGGACAACACTGAAGCTTTCTTT
cdr3_aa: CASSIPDNTEAFF

clone_size: few
d_call: TRBD2
j_call: TRBJ2-1
v_call: TRBV11-2
cdr3_nt: TGTGCCAGCAGCCCCTCTAGCGGGGGTCACAATGAGCAGTTCTTC
cdr3_aa: CASSPSSGGHNEQFF

clone_size: few
d_call: -
j_call: TRBJ1-1
v_call: TRBV4-1
cdr3_nt: TGCGCCAGCAGCCAAGATCATGGCTACACTGAAGCTTTCTTT
cdr3_aa: CASSQDHGYTEAFF

clone_size: -
d_call: -
j_call: TRBJ2-1
v_call: TRBV6-5
cdr3_nt: TGTGCCAGCAGTTACTCGAGCACCAATGAGCAGTTCTTC
cdr3_aa: CASSYSSTNEQFF

clone_size: few
d_call: -
j_call: TRBJ1-1
v_call: TRBV6-6
cdr3_nt: TGTGCCAGCAGTTACTTAGGAGGGCTGGGTGAAGCTTTCTTT
cdr3_aa: CASSYLGGLGEAFF

clone_size: -
d_call: -
j_call: TRBJ2-7
v_call: TRBV2
cdr3_nt: TGTGCCAGCAGTGACCCCCCCGGTAACGAGCAGTACTTC
cdr3_aa: CASSDPPGNEQYF

clone_size: -
d_call: -
j_call: TRBJ2-1
v_call: TRBV19
cdr3_nt: TGTGCCAGTACTCCGAATTCCCCCTTTTATGAGCAGTTCTTC
cdr3_aa: CASTPNSPFYEQFF

clone_size: few
d_call: -
j_call: TRBJ2-5
v_call: TRBV4-1
cdr3_nt: TGCGCCAGCAGCCAGGTGGTGGAAGAGACCCAGTACTTC
cdr3_aa: CASSQVVEETQYF

clone_size: -
d_call: TRBD2
j_call: TRBJ2-7
v_call: TRBV7-2
cdr3_nt: TGTGCCAGCAGCTTAGTGGACGGGGGGGCCGAGGAGCAGTACTTC
cdr3_aa: CASSLVDGGAEEQYF

clone_size: -
d_call: TRBD2
j_call: TRBJ2-3
v_call: TRBV7-8
cdr3_nt: TGTGCCAGCAGCTTACCCCCGGGACTAGCGGGGGTGGATACGCAGTATTTT
cdr3_aa: CASSLPPGLAGVDTQYF

clone_size: -
d_call: -
j_call: TRBJ1-1
v_call: TRBV12-3/TRBV12-4
cdr3_nt: TGTGCCAGCAGCCCCATGGGGGAGAACACTGAAGCTTTCTTT
cdr3_aa: CASSPMGENTEAFF

clone_size: many
d_call: TRBD1
j_call: TRBJ2-7
v_call: TRBV20-1
cdr3_nt: TGCAGTGCTAAGGGGACAGGGGACTCCTACGAGCAGTACTTC
cdr3_aa: CSAKGTGDSYEQYF

clone_size: few
d_call: TRBD1
j_call: TRBJ2-7
v_call: TRBV15
cdr3_nt: TGTGCCACCAGGCTGGACAGGGGGTCCTACGAGCAGTACTTC
cdr3_aa: CATRLDRGSYEQYF

clone_size: few
d_call: -
j_call: TRBJ1-2
v_call: TRBV3-1
cdr3_nt: TGTGCCAGCAGCCAGGGGGCGGAAGGCTACACCTTC
cdr3_aa: CASSQGAEGYTF

clone_size: -
d_call: -
j_call: TRBJ2-3
v_call: TRBV12-3/TRBV12-4
cdr3_nt: TGTGCCAGCAGTTGGGCCCAGCCAGATACGCAGTATTTT
cdr3_aa: CASSWAQPDTQYF

clone_size: few
d_call: -
j_call: TRBJ1-3
v_call: TRBV13
cdr3_nt: TGTGCCAGCAGCTTGGGACTCAACTCTGGAAACACCATATATTTT
cdr3_aa: CASSLGLNSGNTIYF

clone_size: few
d_call: TRBD2
j_call: TRBJ2-2
v_call: TRBV5-4
cdr3_nt: TGTGCCAGCAGCCTTGGGCCTAGGACTAGGGCCGGGGAGCTGTTTTTT
cdr3_aa: CASSLGPRTRAGELFF

clone_size: -
d_call: -
j_call: TRBJ2-3
v_call: TRBV9
cdr3_nt: TGTGCCAGCAGCGTAGGGGGCACAGATACGCAGTATTTT
cdr3_aa: CASSVGGTDTQYF

clone_size: few
d_call: TRBD2
j_call: TRBJ2-3
v_call: TRBV27
cdr3_nt: TGTGCCAGCAGTTTAACCCAACTAGCGGGGGTGTCAGATACGCAGTATTTT
cdr3_aa: CASSLTQLAGVSDTQYF

clone_size: few
d_call: TRBD2
j_call: TRBJ2-1
v_call: TRBV2
cdr3_nt: TGTGCCAGCAGTGCGACTAGCTCGTTGGGAAACAATGAGCAGTTCTTC
cdr3_aa: CASSATSSLGNNEQFF

clone_size: -
d_call: -
j_call: TRBJ2-7
v_call: TRBV20-1
cdr3_nt: TGCAGTGCTGAGGGCTCGGGGGGACAGGAATCCTACGAGCAGTACTTC
cdr3_aa: CSAEGSGGQESYEQYF

clone_size: few
d_call: -
j_call: TRBJ2-1
v_call: TRBV6-5
cdr3_nt: TGTGCCAGCAGTTACTCGTCGGGGACGGAGCAGTTCTTC
cdr3_aa: CASSYSSGTEQFF

clone_size: few
d_call: TRBD2
j_call: TRBJ2-3
v_call: TRBV11-2
cdr3_nt: TGTGCCAGCAGCCACCCCCCAGCGGGGGTGGGCACAGATACGCAGTATTTT
cdr3_aa: CASSHPPAGVGTDTQYF

clone_size: -
d_call: TRBD1
j_call: TRBJ2-1
v_call: TRBV6-6
cdr3_nt: TGTGCCAGCAGCCCCGTCCGTTGGACAGGGGGCAAAAATGAGCAGTTCTTC
cdr3_aa: CASSPVRWTGGKNEQFF

clone_size: -
d_call: -
j_call: TRBJ1-2
v_call: TRBV2
cdr3_nt: TGTGCCAGCAGTGACGTTAACTATGGCTACACCTTC
cdr3_aa: CASSDVNYGYTF

clone_size: few
d_call: -
j_call: TRBJ1-2
v_call: TRBV7-6
cdr3_nt: TGTGCCAGCAGCTTAGTAACCACAGATTATGGCTACACCTTC
cdr3_aa: CASSLVTTDYGYTF

clone_size: -
d_call: TRBD1
j_call: TRBJ1-1
v_call: TRBV27
cdr3_nt: TGTGCCAGCAGTCCTTGGACAGGGGCCCCCGACACTGAAGCTTTCTTT
cdr3_aa: CASSPWTGAPDTEAFF

clone_size: few
d_call: -
j_call: TRBJ2-3
v_call: TRBV19
cdr3_nt: TGTGCCAGTAGTCTAATTCCGGGACGCCCAGACACAGATACGCAGTATTTT
cdr3_aa: CASSLIPGRPDTDTQYF

clone_size: -
d_call: -
j_call: TRBJ2-1
v_call: TRBV7-6
cdr3_nt: TGTGCCAGCAGCTTAGCTGACGGGCCGACCGGTGATGAGCAGTTCTTC
cdr3_aa: CASSLADGPTGDEQFF

clone_size: -
d_call: -
j_call: TRBJ1-2
v_call: TRBV9
cdr3_nt: TGTGCCAGCAGCGTAGTAGGGAGGCATGGCTACACCTTC
cdr3_aa: CASSVVGRHGYTF

clone_size: -
d_call: TRBD2
j_call: TRBJ2-7
v_call: TRBV20-1
cdr3_nt: TGCAGTGCTAGTGGGCTAGCGGGTAACGAGCAGTACTTC
cdr3_aa: CSASGLAGNEQYF

clone_size: many
d_call: -
j_call: TRBJ2-2
v_call: TRBV4-2
cdr3_nt: TGTGCCAGCAGCCAAGTTGCGGGTACCGGGGAGCTGTTTTTT
cdr3_aa: CASSQVAGTGELFF

clone_size: -
d_call: -
j_call: TRBJ1-5
v_call: TRBV6-1
cdr3_nt: TGTGCCAGCAGTGAACTGGGGCAGTTTAGCAATCAGCCCCAGCATTTT
cdr3_aa: CASSELGQFSNQPQHF

clone_size: once
d_call: -
j_call: TRBJ1-1
v_call: TRBV20-1
cdr3_nt: TGCAGTGCTAGAGATGAAGCGGAATCGGAAGAAGCTTTCTTT
cdr3_aa: CSARDEAESEEAFF

clone_size: once
d_call: -
j_call: TRBJ1-6
v_call: TRBV18
cdr3_nt: TGTGCCAGCTCACCAGCGGAGGGATCCTATAATTCACCCCTCCACTTT
cdr3_aa: CASSPAEGSYNSPLHF

clone_size: many
d_call: TRBD1
j_call: TRBJ2-7
v_call: TRBV12-3/TRBV12-4
cdr3_nt: TGTGCCAGCAGGTCGGGACAGGGGTCCTACGAGCAGTACTTC
cdr3_aa: CASRSGQGSYEQYF

clone_size: few
d_call: -
j_call: TRBJ2-2
v_call: TRBV7-6
cdr3_nt: TGTGCCAGCAGCTTAGGGAGGGAGTCGAACACCGGGGAGCTGTTTTTT
cdr3_aa: CASSLGRESNTGELFF

clone_size: -
d_call: TRBD1
j_call: TRBJ1-2
v_call: TRBV4-1
cdr3_nt: TGCGCCAGCAGCCAGGCCCCAGGGACAGAAGGAGATGGCTACACCTTC
cdr3_aa: CASSQAPGTEGDGYTF

clone_size: -
d_call: -
j_call: TRBJ1-1
v_call: TRBV19
cdr3_nt: TGTGCCAGTAGTCCCCCTGCAGGGCGCACTGAAGCTTTCTTT
cdr3_aa: CASSPPAGRTEAFF

clone_size: once
d_call: -
j_call: TRBJ1-4
v_call: TRBV18
cdr3_nt: TGTGCCAGCTCACCAGGGATTGCAACTAATGAAAAACTGTTTTTT
cdr3_aa: CASSPGIATNEKLFF

clone_size: -
d_call: TRBD1
j_call: TRBJ1-1
v_call: TRBV7-9
cdr3_nt: TGTGCCAGCCGATGGGACAGCCCGAACACTGAAGCTTTCTTT
cdr3_aa: CASRWDSPNTEAFF

clone_size: -
d_call: -
j_call: TRBJ1-1
v_call: TRBV2
cdr3_nt: TGTGCCAGCAGCACCTCCTGGAGAGCTTTCTTT
cdr3_aa: CASSTSWRAFF

clone_size: many
d_call: -
j_call: TRBJ2-3
v_call: TRBV6-5
cdr3_nt: TGTGCCAGCAGTTATTTAGCGGAGTTCACAGATACGCAGTATTTT
cdr3_aa: CASSYLAEFTDTQYF

clone_size: -
d_call: TRBD2
j_call: TRBJ2-7
v_call: TRBV5-4
cdr3_nt: TGTGCCAGCAGCCACTGGACTAGCGGGGCCTACGAGCAGTACTTC
cdr3_aa: CASSHWTSGAYEQYF

clone_size: few
d_call: -
j_call: TRBJ2-5
v_call: TRBV20-1
cdr3_nt: TGCAGTGCTAGAGAATGGGGGATCGAGACCCAGTACTTC
cdr3_aa: CSAREWGIETQYF

clone_size: -
d_call: -
j_call: TRBJ1-2
v_call: TRBV12-3/TRBV12-4
cdr3_nt: TGTGCCAGCAGTTTGGGTCCTTTCTCCTATGGCTACACCTTC
cdr3_aa: CASSLGPFSYGYTF

clone_size: few
d_call: -
j_call: TRBJ2-3
v_call: TRBV7-4
cdr3_nt: TGTGCCAGCAGCTTATCAGGGCAGGGTCGCACAGATACGCAGTATTTT
cdr3_aa: CASSLSGQGRTDTQYF

clone_size: many
d_call: -
j_call: TRBJ1-2
v_call: TRBV27
cdr3_nt: TGTGCCAGCAGTCCGTTCGGGGGCGACTATGGCTACACCTTC
cdr3_aa: CASSPFGGDYGYTF